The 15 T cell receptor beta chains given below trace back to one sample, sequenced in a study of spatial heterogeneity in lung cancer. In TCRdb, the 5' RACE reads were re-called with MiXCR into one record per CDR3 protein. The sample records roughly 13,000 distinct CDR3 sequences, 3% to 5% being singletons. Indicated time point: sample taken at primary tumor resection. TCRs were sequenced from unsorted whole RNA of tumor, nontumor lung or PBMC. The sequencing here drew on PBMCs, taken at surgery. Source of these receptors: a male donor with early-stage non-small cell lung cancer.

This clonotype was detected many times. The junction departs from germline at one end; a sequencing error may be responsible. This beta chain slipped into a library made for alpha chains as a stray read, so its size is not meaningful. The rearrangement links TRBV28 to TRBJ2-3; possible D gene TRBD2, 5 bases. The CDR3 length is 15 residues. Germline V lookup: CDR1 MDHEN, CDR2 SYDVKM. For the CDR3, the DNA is TGTGCCGGCAGTTCCCCCGTTGGAGGATGGGATACGCAGTATTTT. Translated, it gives CAGSSPVGGWDTQYF.

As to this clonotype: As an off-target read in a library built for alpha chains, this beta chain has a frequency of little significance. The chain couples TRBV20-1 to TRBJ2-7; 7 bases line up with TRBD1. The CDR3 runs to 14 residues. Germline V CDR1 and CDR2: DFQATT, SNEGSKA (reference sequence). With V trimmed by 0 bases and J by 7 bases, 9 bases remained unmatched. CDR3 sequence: CSAREGQRFLEQYF. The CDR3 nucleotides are TGCAGTGCTAGAGAGGGACAGCGTTTCCTGGAGCAGTACTTC.

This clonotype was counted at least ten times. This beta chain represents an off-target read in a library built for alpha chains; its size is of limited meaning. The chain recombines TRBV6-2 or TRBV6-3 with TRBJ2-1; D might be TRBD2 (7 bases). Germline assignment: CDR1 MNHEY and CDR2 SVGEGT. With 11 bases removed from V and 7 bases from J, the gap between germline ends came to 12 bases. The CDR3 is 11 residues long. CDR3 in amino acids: CAVRGANEQFF. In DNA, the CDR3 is TGTGCCGTCCGGGGGGCGAATGAGCAGTTCTTC.

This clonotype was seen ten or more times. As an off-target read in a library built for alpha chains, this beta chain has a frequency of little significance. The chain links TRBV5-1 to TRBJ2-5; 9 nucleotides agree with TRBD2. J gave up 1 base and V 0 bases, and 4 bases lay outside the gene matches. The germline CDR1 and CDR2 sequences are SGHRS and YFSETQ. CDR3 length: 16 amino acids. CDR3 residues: CASSLAGSGGQETQYF. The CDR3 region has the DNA TGCGCCAGCAGCTTGGCCGGTAGCGGGGGCCAAGAGACCCAGTACTTC.

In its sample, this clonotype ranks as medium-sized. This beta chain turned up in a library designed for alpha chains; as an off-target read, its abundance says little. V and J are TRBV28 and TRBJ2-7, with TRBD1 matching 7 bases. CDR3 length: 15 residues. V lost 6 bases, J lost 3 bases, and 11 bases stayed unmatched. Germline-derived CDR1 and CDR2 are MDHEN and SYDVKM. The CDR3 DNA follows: TGTGCCAGCAGCTCGACCGGGACAGCTGGCTACGAGCAGTACTTC. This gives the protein CASSSTGTAGYEQYF.

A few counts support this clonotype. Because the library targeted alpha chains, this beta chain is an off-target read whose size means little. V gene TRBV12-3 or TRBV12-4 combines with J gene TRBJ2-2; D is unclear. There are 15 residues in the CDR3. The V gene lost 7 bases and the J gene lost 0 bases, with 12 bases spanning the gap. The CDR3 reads CASTIEVTNTGELFF. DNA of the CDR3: TGTGCCAGCACGATAGAGGTTACGAACACCGGGGAGCTGTTTTTT.

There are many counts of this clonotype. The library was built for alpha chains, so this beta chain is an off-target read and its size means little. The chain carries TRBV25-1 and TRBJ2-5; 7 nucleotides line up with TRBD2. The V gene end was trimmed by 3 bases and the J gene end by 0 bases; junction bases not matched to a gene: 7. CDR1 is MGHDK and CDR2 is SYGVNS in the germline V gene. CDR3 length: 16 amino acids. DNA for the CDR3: TGTGCCAGCAGTGATTGGACTAGGGCAGACCAAGAGACCCAGTACTTC. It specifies CASSDWTRADQETQYF. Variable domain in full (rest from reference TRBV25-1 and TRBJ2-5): EADIYQTPRYLVIGTGKKITLECSQTMGHDKMYWYQQDPGMELHLIHYSYGVNSTEKGDLSSESTVSRIRTEHFPLTLESARPSHTSQYLCASSDWTRADQETQYFGPGTRLLVL.

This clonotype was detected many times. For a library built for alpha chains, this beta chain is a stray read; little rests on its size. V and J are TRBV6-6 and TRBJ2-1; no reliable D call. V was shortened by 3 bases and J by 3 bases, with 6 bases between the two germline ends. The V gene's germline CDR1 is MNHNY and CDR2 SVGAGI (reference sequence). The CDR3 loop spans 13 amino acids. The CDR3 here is CASSYKRYNEQFF. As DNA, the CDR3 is TGTGCCAGCAGTTATAAACGCTACAATGAGCAGTTCTTC.

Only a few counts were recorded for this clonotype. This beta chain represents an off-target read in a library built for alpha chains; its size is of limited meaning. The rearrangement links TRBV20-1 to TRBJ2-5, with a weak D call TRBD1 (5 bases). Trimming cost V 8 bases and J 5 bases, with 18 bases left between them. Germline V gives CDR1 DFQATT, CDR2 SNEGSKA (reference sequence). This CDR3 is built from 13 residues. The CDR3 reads CSPDSLGVETQYF. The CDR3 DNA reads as TGCAGTCCCGACAGCCTTGGTGTCGAGACCCAGTACTTC.

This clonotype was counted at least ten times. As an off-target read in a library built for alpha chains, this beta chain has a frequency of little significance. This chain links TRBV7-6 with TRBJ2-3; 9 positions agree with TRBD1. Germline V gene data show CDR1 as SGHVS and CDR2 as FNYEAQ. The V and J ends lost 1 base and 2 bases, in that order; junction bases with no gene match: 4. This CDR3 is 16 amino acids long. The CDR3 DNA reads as TGTGCCAGCAGCTTAGATGGGACAGGGTACACAGATACGCAGTATTTT. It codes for CASSLDGTGYTDTQYF.

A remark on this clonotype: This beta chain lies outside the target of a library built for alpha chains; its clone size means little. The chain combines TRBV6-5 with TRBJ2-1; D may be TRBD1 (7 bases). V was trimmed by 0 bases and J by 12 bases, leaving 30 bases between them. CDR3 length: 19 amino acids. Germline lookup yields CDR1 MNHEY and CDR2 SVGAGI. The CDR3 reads CASSYSSMGGTATLHGQFF. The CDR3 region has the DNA TGTGCCAGCAGTTACTCCAGTATGGGCGGGACAGCAACCCTACATGGGCAGTTCTTC.

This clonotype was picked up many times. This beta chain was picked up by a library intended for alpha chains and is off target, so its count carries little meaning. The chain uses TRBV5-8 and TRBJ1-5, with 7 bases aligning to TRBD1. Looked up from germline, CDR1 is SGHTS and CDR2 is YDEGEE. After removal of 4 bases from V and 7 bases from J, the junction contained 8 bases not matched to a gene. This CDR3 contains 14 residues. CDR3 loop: CASSPGQAGQPQHF. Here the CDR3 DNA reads TGTGCCAGCAGCCCTGGACAGGCGGGACAGCCCCAGCATTTT.

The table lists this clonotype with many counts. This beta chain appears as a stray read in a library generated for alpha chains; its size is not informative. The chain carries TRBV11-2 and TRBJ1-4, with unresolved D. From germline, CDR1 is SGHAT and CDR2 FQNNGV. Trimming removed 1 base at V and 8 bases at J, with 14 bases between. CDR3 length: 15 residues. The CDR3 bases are TGTGCCAGCAGCTTAGCAGGCCCCCTGGGCGAAAAACTGTTTTTT. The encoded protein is CASSLAGPLGEKLFF.

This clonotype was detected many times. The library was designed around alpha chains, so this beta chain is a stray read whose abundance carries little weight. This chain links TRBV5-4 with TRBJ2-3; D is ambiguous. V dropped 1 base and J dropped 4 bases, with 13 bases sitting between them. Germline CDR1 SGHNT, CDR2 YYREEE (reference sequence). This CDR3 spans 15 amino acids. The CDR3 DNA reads TGTGCCAGCAGCTTGCCCGCTAGTAGTTCAGATACGCAGTATTTT. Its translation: CASSLPASSSDTQYF.

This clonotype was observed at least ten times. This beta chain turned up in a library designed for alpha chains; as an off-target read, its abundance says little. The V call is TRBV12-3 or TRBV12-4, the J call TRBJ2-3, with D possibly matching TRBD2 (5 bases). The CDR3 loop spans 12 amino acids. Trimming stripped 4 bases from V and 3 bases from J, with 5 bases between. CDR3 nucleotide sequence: TGTGCCAGCAGTTCGGGGACAGATACGCAGTATTTT. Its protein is CASSSGTDTQYF.